A selection of T cell receptor beta chains follows, all from one sample in a study of cytomegalovirus exposure and HLA in healthy donors. The assay was immunoSEQ multiplex PCR, and TCRdb's table has in-frame clones only and misses some. The sample gives over 100,000 clones, 76% of which show up once; under 2% is in the top ten. Sequencing was done on a sample of PBMCs. These receptors were collected from a female donor in good health and CMV-seropositive. CDR3s include the opening cysteine and the closing phenylalanine or tryptophan. The order of the fields is D gene, J gene, CDR3 length, clone size, V gene, CDR3 protein, CDR3 DNA. The D gene is left open where the match is weak. Clone size is stated in some rows and not others, as once, few, many or a class when expanded.

>TRBD2|TRBJ2-7|18|-|TRBV5-1
CASSLKVPSGTSPYEQYF
TGCGCCAGCAGCTTGAAGGTCCCGTCTGGGACTAGTCCATACGAGCAGTACTTC
>TRBD1|TRBJ1-3|15|-|TRBV6-5
CASIGQARLRNTIYF
TGTGCCAGCATTGGACAGGCCCGCTTGAGAAACACCATATATTTT
>-|TRBJ1-5|14|-|TRBV2
CASRKQGIGQPQHF
TGTGCCAGCAGGAAACAGGGTATTGGACAGCCCCAGCATTTT
>-|TRBJ2-3|16|-|TRBV5-6
CASSSGYFPSTDTQYF
TGTGCCAGCAGCTCAGGATATTTCCCTTCCACAGATACGCAGTATTTT
>TRBD2|TRBJ2-1|16|few|TRBV9
CASSLSGSDSYNEQFF
TGTGCCAGCAGCCTTAGCGGGAGTGACTCCTACAATGAGCAGTTCTTC
>TRBD1|TRBJ1-5|15|-|TRBV15
CATSRGQGSNQPQHF
TGTGCCACCAGCAGGGGACAGGGTAGCAATCAGCCCCAGCATTTT
>TRBD1|TRBJ1-1|13|-|TRBV30
CAWGQGTDTEAFF
TGTGCCTGGGGACAGGGGACAGACACTGAAGCTTTCTTT
>-|TRBJ2-1|14|few|TRBV5-4
CASSFRVPDNEQFF
TGTGCCAGCAGCTTCCGGGTCCCTGACAATGAGCAGTTCTTC
>TRBD1|TRBJ1-1|17|-|TRBV5-1
CASSLGGTGGMDTEAFF
TGCGCCAGCAGCTTGGGGGGGACAGGGGGGATGGACACTGAAGCTTTCTTT
>TRBD1|TRBJ2-7|15|-|TRBV5-1
CASSLGTGGYYEQYF
TGCGCCAGCAGCTTGGGTACAGGGGGCTATTACGAGCAGTACTTC
>-|TRBJ1-1|13|-|TRBV29-1
CSVALGQGNEAFF
TGCAGCGTTGCCCTGGGGCAGGGGAATGAAGCTTTCTTT
>-|TRBJ2-1|12|-|TRBV11-1
CASSSVLPEQFF
TGTGCCAGCAGCTCAGTACTACCGGAGCAGTTCTTC
>-|TRBJ2-4|16|-|TRBV21-1
CASSKGGGGSKNIQYF
TGTGCCAGCAGCAAAGGGGGGGGTGGGTCCAAAAACATTCAGTACTTC
>-|TRBJ2-7|15|-|TRBV7-2
CASSWTFDRSYEQYF
TGTGCCAGCAGCTGGACCTTCGACAGGTCCTACGAGCAGTACTTC
>-|TRBJ2-3|15|-|TRBV7-9
CASSPRGDSTDTQYF
TGTGCCAGCAGCCCACGCGGGGATTCCACAGATACGCAGTATTTT
>-|TRBJ2-7|14|-|TRBV6-1
CASSEEREAYEQYF
TGTGCCAGCAGTGAAGAGAGGGAGGCCTACGAGCAGTACTTC
>-|TRBJ2-1|15|-|TRBV18
CASSPNPLAGHEQFF
TGTGCCAGCTCACCAAACCCCCTAGCTGGCCATGAGCAGTTCTTC
>-|TRBJ1-6|16|-|TRBV7-9
CASSHDTSSYNSPLHF
TGTGCCAGCAGCCACGACACGAGCTCCTATAATTCACCCCTCCACTTT
>-|TRBJ2-7|15|-|TRBV5-6
CASSWPGHTTYEQYF
TGTGCCAGCAGCTGGCCGGGACATACTACCTACGAGCAGTACTTC
>-|TRBJ2-7|11|-|TRBV28
CASSHTYEQYF
TGTGCCAGCAGTCACACCTACGAGCAGTACTTC
>TRBD2|TRBJ2-7|15|-|TRBV5-4
CASSSGLAGNYEQYF
TGTGCCAGCAGCTCGGGACTAGCTGGGAACTACGAGCAGTACTTC
>TRBD1|TRBJ2-7|18|once|TRBV5-1
CASTKTPGTGTATYEQYF
TGCGCCAGCACCAAGACCCCTGGAACCGGGACAGCAACCTACGAGCAGTACTTC
>-|TRBJ2-7|15|-|TRBV7-9
CSSSEQGRGSYEQYF
TGTTCCAGCAGCGAACAGGGAAGGGGCTCCTACGAGCAGTACTTC
>-|TRBJ2-3|11|once|TRBV2
CASSRIDTQYF
TGTGCCAGCAGTCGTATCGATACGCAGTATTTT
>-|TRBJ2-2|16|-|TRBV5-6
CASSLFQKTNTGELFF
TGTGCCAGCAGCTTGTTCCAGAAAACGAACACCGGGGAGCTGTTTTTT
>-|TRBJ1-1|14|-|TRBV30
CAWSVRGWPTEAFF
TGTGCCTGGAGTGTAAGGGGGTGGCCCACTGAAGCTTTCTTT
>-|TRBJ1-1|13|-|TRBV6-5
CASSPLRNTEAFF
TGTGCCAGCAGTCCACTTAGGAACACTGAAGCTTTCTTT
>-|TRBJ2-4|13|-|TRBV2
CASDPNTKNIQYF
TGTGCCAGCGATCCAAACACCAAAAACATTCAGTACTTC
>-|TRBJ1-5|14|-|TRBV7-8
CASRDSHSNQPQHF
TGTGCCAGCAGGGACAGTCATAGCAATCAGCCCCAGCATTTT
>TRBD2|TRBJ2-3|14|once|TRBV2
CASTGTRRADTQYF
TGTGCCAGCACCGGGACTAGACGTGCAGATACGCAGTATTTT
>TRBD1|TRBJ1-6|15|-|TRBV5-1
CASSLQGAENSPLHF
TGCGCCAGCAGCTTGCAGGGGGCTGAGAATTCACCCCTCCACTTT
>TRBD1|TRBJ1-2|15|few|TRBV7-9
CASSPGQGVGDGYTF
TGTGCCAGCAGCCCTGGACAGGGGGTTGGCGATGGCTACACCTTC
>-|TRBJ2-1|11|-|TRBV7-3
CASSPGSKQFF
TGTGCCAGCAGCCCAGGAAGTAAGCAGTTCTTC
>-|TRBJ2-3|11|-|TRBV29-1
CSVLWTDTQYF
TGCAGCGTACTCTGGACAGATACGCAGTATTTT
>TRBD1|TRBJ1-2|13|-|TRBV5-1
CASTGGANYGYTF
TGCGCCAGTACAGGGGGAGCTAACTATGGCTACACCTTC
>TRBD1|TRBJ1-4|14|-|TRBV6-5
CASGSETGAKKLFF
TGTGCCAGCGGGTCTGAGACAGGGGCTAAAAAACTGTTTTTT
>-|TRBJ2-2|16|-|TRBV25-1
CASSDLAGGNTGELFF
TGTGCCAGCAGTGATCTTGCGGGTGGGAACACCGGGGAGCTGTTTTTT
>TRBD2|TRBJ2-3|13|-|TRBV5-1
CASTRGGTDTQYF
TGCGCCAGCACCCGGGGGGGCACAGATACGCAGTATTTT
>-|TRBJ1-2|16|-|TRBV18
CASSPPSSSRAGGYTF
TGTGCCAGCTCACCTCCATCAAGCTCGCGGGCCGGGGGCTACACCTTC
>TRBD2|TRBJ2-7|15|-|TRBV19
CASSKRGGAGVPQYF
TGTGCCAGTAGTAAGAGGGGTGGGGCGGGAGTTCCACAGTACTTC
>-|TRBJ1-1|13|few|TRBV7-7
CASSLSENTEAFF
TGTGCCAGCAGCTTGTCAGAGAACACTGAAGCTTTCTTT
>-|TRBJ2-6|15|-|TRBV5-1
CASSLGPSGANVLTF
TGCGCCAGCAGCTTGGGGCCGTCTGGGGCCAACGTCCTGACTTTC
>TRBD2|TRBJ2-3|15|-|TRBV6-1
CASSSTSGSRVTQYF
TGTGCCAGCAGTTCGACTAGCGGGAGTAGGGTTACGCAGTATTTT
>-|TRBJ2-3|13|-|TRBV28
CASSLSGTDTQYF
TGTGCCAGCAGTTTATCGGGTACAGATACGCAGTATTTT
>TRBD1|TRBJ2-1|16|once|TRBV6-1
CASSVIQGGPYNEQFF
TGTGCCAGCAGTGTCATACAGGGGGGCCCCTACAATGAGCAGTTCTTC
>TRBD1|TRBJ2-3|16|-|TRBV29-1
CSVRRGSGGGTDTQYF
TGCAGCGTTCGGAGGGGGTCAGGGGGCGGCACAGATACGCAGTATTTT